The clone carrying this T cell receptor beta chain was picked up a small number of times. Its cognate antigen is unknown. V shed 1 base, J shed 0 bases, and the junction held 2 bases outside the gene matches. CDR3 size: 16 residues. Germline loops: CDR1 MNHEY, CDR2 SVGAGI. A TCRbeta library incorporating unique molecular identifiers was prepared. TCRdb fed the PCR reads into MiXCR, producing one record per CDR3 protein. Of some 550,000 distinct CDR3 sequences listed, 23% were seen once; the top ten hold 14%. These data belong to a study of T-cell reconstitution after alpha-beta-depleted transplantation in children. Notes on the study in general: Newly produced T cells mostly provided counts and TCRbeta diversity after one year, as hyperexpanded clones declined. Reported findings indicate that, about two months after transplant, alpha-beta T cells came from several hundred expanded clones, which were derived from non-depleted graft cells.

Sequenced material: PBMCs, mostly from graft donor cells, taken 360 days after TCRalphabeta/CD19-depleted stem cell transplant. This rearrangement joins TRBV6-5 to TRBJ2-3; 9 positions match TRBD2. This sequence was found in a boy under two years old who had a stem cell transplant for acute myeloid leukemia, so the T cells may come from the graft donor. The CDR3 spells CASSYYAGGSTDTQYF. The CDR3 nucleotides are TGTGCCAGCAGTTACTATGCGGGGGGGAGCACAGATACGCAGTATTTT.